This TCR beta chain was identified in a study of OX40 agonist ivuxolimab in advanced cancers. The overall study: At 75% to 90% male, the cohort had a mean age of 60 years, ranging from about 23 to 79. Treatment received earlier with anti-PD-1, anti-PD-L1 or anti-CTLA-4 agents was allowed, and around 36% had some.

The germline V and J ends were trimmed by 0 bases and 4 bases, with 9 bases remaining between them. The CDR3 runs 14 residues. Germline V gene data show CDR1 as SGHTA and CDR2 as FQGTGA. Data came from immunoSEQ multiplex PCR; TCRdb stores just in-frame clones and leaves some out. The sample has about 52,000 clones; over 80% are singletons. V is TRBV7-3 and J is TRBJ1-1, with a weak D call TRBD1 (6 bases). Sequencing used CD4+ or CD8+ T cells sorted from blood, obtained in a trial of the OX40 agonist ivuxolimab. This receptor was obtained from an adult with an advanced solid tumor such as melanoma, head and neck, liver or kidney cancer. CDR3: CASSLTGGGTEAFF. Written as DNA, the CDR3 is TGTGCCAGCAGCTTAACAGGGGGAGGCACTGAAGCTTTCTTT.